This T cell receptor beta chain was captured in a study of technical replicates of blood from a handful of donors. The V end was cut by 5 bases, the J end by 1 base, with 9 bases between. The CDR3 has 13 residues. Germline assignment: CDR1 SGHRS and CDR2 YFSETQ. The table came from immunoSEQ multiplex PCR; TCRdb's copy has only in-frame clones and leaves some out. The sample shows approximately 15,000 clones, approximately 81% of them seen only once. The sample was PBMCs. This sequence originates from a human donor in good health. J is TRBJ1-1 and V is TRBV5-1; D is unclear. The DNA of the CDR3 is TGCGCCAGCAGGGTCTGGGCGAACACTGAAGCTTTCTTT. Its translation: CASRVWANTEAFF.